These T cell receptor beta chains were read from a single sample in a study of shared clonotypes between healthy human individuals. Profiling relied on immunoSEQ multiplex PCR, and the TCRdb table lists in-frame clones only, not all of them. Of about 2 million clones in the sample, 85% to 95% were seen once. The specimen sequenced was naive CD8+ T cells sorted from blood. These receptors were taken from a man aged 18 to 30 in good health. Both conserved end residues are part of each CDR3. D genes are given only for firm matches. Only some rows state a clone size, as once, few, many or a class for expanded clones.

DNA | CDR3 | J | size | D | V
TGTGCCAGCATCACTGAGACAGCCTACAATGAGCAGTTCTTC | CASITETAYNEQFF | TRBJ2-1 | once | NA | TRBV7-9
TGTGCCAGCAGTTTATCATCATGGGAGACCCAGTACTTC | CASSLSSWETQYF | TRBJ2-5 | NA | NA | TRBV27
TGTGCCAGCAGCTTGGGACAGGGGGATTGGTCTGGGGCCAACGTCCTGACTTTC | CASSLGQGDWSGANVLTF | TRBJ2-6 | NA | TRBD1 | TRBV5-6
TGTGCCAGCAGCTTAGGCCCCCAGGGAGGGACTTGGTATGGCTACACCTTC | CASSLGPQGGTWYGYTF | TRBJ1-2 | NA | NA | TRBV7-6
TGCGCCAGCAGCCAAGAACGTTTAGCGGGCCTAGAGAGCTCCTACGAGCAGTACTTC | CASSQERLAGLESSYEQYF | TRBJ2-7 | NA | TRBD2 | TRBV4-3
TGCGCCAGCAGCCCGCGACTAGCGAGAGACTACGAGCAGTACTTC | CASSPRLARDYEQYF | TRBJ2-7 | NA | TRBD2 | TRBV4-3
TGCGCCAGCAGCCTTGACGGGACGCCTGGAAACACCATATATTTT | CASSLDGTPGNTIYF | TRBJ1-3 | NA | NA | TRBV5-1
TGTGCCGGCAGACAGGGGACGAACACTGAAGCTTTCTTT | CAGRQGTNTEAFF | TRBJ1-1 | NA | TRBD1 | TRBV13
TGCGCCAGCAGCCTAATAGCCGGGGCTCAAGAGACCCAGTACTTC | CASSLIAGAQETQYF | TRBJ2-5 | NA | NA | TRBV4-3
TGTGCCAGCAGTTCGCGGACTTTCAGAGATGAGCAGTTCTTC | CASSSRTFRDEQFF | TRBJ2-1 | NA | NA | TRBV27
TGTGCCAGCAGCCAAGACAGGGGGCGGAACACTGAAGCTTTCTTT | CASSQDRGRNTEAFF | TRBJ1-1 | once | TRBD1 | TRBV14
TGCGCCAGCAGCCAAGCTGCTGGGGATACGCAGTATTTT | CASSQAAGDTQYF | TRBJ2-3 | NA | NA | TRBV4-3
TGTGCCAGCAGCTTGTGGGCGGGCGAGCAGTACTTC | CASSLWAGEQYF | TRBJ2-7 | once | NA | TRBV5-4
TGTGCCATCAGAGGGGGCGACTCCTACGAGCAGTACTTC | CAIRGGDSYEQYF | TRBJ2-7 | NA | TRBD1 | TRBV10-3
TGTGCCAGCAGTTACCCGGCCGATCGACTCTCCTACGAGCAGTACTTC | CASSYPADRLSYEQYF | TRBJ2-7 | NA | NA | TRBV6-6
TGTGCCAGCAGCCCGACAGGAACTAATGAAAAACTGTTTTTT | CASSPTGTNEKLFF | TRBJ1-4 | NA | NA | TRBV7-9
TGTGCCAGCAGCTTTGGAGACAGGGATTACGAGCAGTACTTC | CASSFGDRDYEQYF | TRBJ2-7 | NA | TRBD1 | TRBV11-2
TGTGCCAGCAGCTTAGGACCGGACACAGATACGCAGTATTTT | CASSLGPDTDTQYF | TRBJ2-3 | NA | NA | TRBV13
TGTGCCAGCAACTCGGGTTTCTATGGCTACACCTTC | CASNSGFYGYTF | TRBJ1-2 | NA | NA | TRBV6-6
TGTGCCAGCAGCGTAGCTTACGCGACAGAGAGCTCCTACGAGCAGTACTTC | CASSVAYATESSYEQYF | TRBJ2-7 | NA | NA | TRBV9
TGTGCCAGCAGTTCCGAATTCACAGATACGCAGTATTTT | CASSSEFTDTQYF | TRBJ2-3 | NA | NA | TRBV28
TGTGCCAGCAGTTTTCTTAATGAAAAACTGTTTTTT | CASSFLNEKLFF | TRBJ1-4 | NA | NA | TRBV6-6
TGTGCCAGCAGTCTAGCGGGAGGAGGAGATACGCAGTATTTT | CASSLAGGGDTQYF | TRBJ2-3 | NA | TRBD2 | TRBV6-5
TGTGCCATCACCGATAGCGGGACCCTCTCCTACAATGAGCAGTTCTTC | CAITDSGTLSYNEQFF | TRBJ2-1 | NA | TRBD2 | TRBV10-3
TGTGCCAGCAGCGTAGCTATGGGGACAGGAAGCACTGAAGCTTTCTTT | CASSVAMGTGSTEAFF | TRBJ1-1 | NA | TRBD1 | TRBV9
TGTGCCACCACGGGGACGAGCGATGGCTACGAGCAGTACTTC | CATTGTSDGYEQYF | TRBJ2-7 | NA | NA | TRBV25-1
TGTGCCAGCAGCTCCGGGACAGGGCCATCGTTCTTC | CASSSGTGPSFF | TRBJ2-1 | NA | TRBD1 | TRBV11-2
TGTGCCAGTAGTATAGATCGGGACAGCGGAAACACCATATATTTT | CASSIDRDSGNTIYF | TRBJ1-3 | NA | TRBD1 | TRBV19
TGTGCCAGCAGCTTGGTAGGACAGGGGTTGAATGAGCAGTTCTTC | CASSLVGQGLNEQFF | TRBJ2-1 | NA | TRBD1 | TRBV5-4
TGTGCCAGTAGTATTCCTCTTAGCGGGAGTTCCGGGGAGCTGTTTTTT | CASSIPLSGSSGELFF | TRBJ2-2 | NA | TRBD2 | TRBV19
TGTGCCGCTTCTAGCGGGGAGGAGACCCAGTACTTC | CAASSGEETQYF | TRBJ2-5 | NA | TRBD2 | TRBV10-3
TGTGCCAGCAGCCCGGGGACAGCTTACTCCTATAATTCACCCCTCCACTTT | CASSPGTAYSYNSPLHF | TRBJ1-6 | NA | TRBD1 | TRBV7-8
TGTGCCAGCAGCTCCGACAGACTCCTCTACGAGACCCAGTACTTC | CASSSDRLLYETQYF | TRBJ2-5 | once | NA | TRBV6-5
TGTGCCAGCTCGGGGGGAATTGGCTACGAGCAGTACTTC | CASSGGIGYEQYF | TRBJ2-7 | NA | NA | TRBV18
TGTGCCACCCCGAACAGGGAGGGAACTGAAGCTTTCTTT | CATPNREGTEAFF | TRBJ1-1 | NA | NA | TRBV19
TGTGCCAGCAGCTTAGACGGGACAGGGGTTACAGATACGCAGTATTTT | CASSLDGTGVTDTQYF | TRBJ2-3 | NA | TRBD1 | TRBV13
TGCGCCAGCAGCCAAGATCTTGAGGGACTAAGCAATGAGCAGTTCTTC | CASSQDLEGLSNEQFF | TRBJ2-1 | NA | TRBD2 | TRBV4-3
TGTGCCAGCAGCTTAGCAGGATCCTACGAGCAGTACTTC | CASSLAGSYEQYF | TRBJ2-7 | NA | NA | TRBV11-3
TGTGCCACCAGCAGAGCGGCCCCTGAGACTGAAGCTTTCTTT | CATSRAAPETEAFF | TRBJ1-1 | NA | NA | TRBV15
TGTGCCAGCAGCGTAGGGGACAGGGGAGGATCGACAGATACGCAGTATTTT | CASSVGDRGGSTDTQYF | TRBJ2-3 | NA | TRBD1 | TRBV9
TGTGCCAGCAGCTTAGGCGGCAGGAAACCCTATGGCTACACCTTC | CASSLGGRKPYGYTF | TRBJ1-2 | once | NA | TRBV7-9